The 16 T cell receptor beta chains presented below share a single source sample, sequenced in a study of tissue T cells after allogeneic stem cell transplantation. Assay used: immunoSEQ multiplex PCR; TCRdb lists only in-frame clones, some missing. The table has about 50,000 clones, less than 75% seen once; the top ten hold roughly 0.77%. The sequenced material came from sorted cells pooled from one or two spleens. The receptor source for this set is a pool of C57BL/6 mice in good health.

To note about this clone: Mouse names are used for the genes. The read ends 1 residue shy of where the CDR3 ends; the end is completed using the germline J gene. This chain links TRBV5 with TRBJ2-4; D unresolved. Germline V lookup: CDR1 LGHNA, CDR2 YNLKQL (reference sequence). V was pared by 4 bases and J by 0 bases, with 8 bases between. The CDR3 length is 14 residues. Partial CDR3 DNA: TGTGCCAGCAGCCGAGACAATAGTCAAAACACCTTGTAC. Its protein product is CASSRDNSQNTLY. The full CDR3 protein reads CASSRDNSQNTLYF.

Of note for this clone: Gene names are mouse gene names. The read comes to an end 1 residue before the CDR3 does, leaving the germline J gene to fill in the end. The chain has TRBV2 and TRBJ2-5; D is uncertain. With 1 base removed from V and 1 base from J, the gap between germline ends came to 6 bases. Germline V gene sequence: CDR1 LGHNA, CDR2 YSYQKL. The CDR3 length is 14 residues. The covered CDR3 bases are TGTGCCAGCAGCCAAGTCGGGGACCAAGACACCCAGTAC. Its protein is CASSQVGDQDTQY. The entire CDR3 protein reads CASSQVGDQDTQYF.

A remark on this clone: Germline and genes: mouse. The read gets to within 1 residue of the CDR3 end, and the germline J gene fills in the rest. The chain has TRBV19 and TRBJ2-5; tentative D call: TRBD2 (6 bases). CDR1 and CDR2 (germline): FNHDT, SITEND (reference sequence). Trimming removed 1 base from V and 3 bases from J, with 9 bases in between. CDR3 size: 14 residues. The sequenced CDR3 bases are TGTGCCAGCAGTATACGGCTGGGGCAAGACACCCAGTAC. Protein sequence: CASSIRLGQDTQY. In full, the CDR3 is CASSIRLGQDTQYF.

This clone appeared a few times. Gene names are the mouse ones. The read is 1 residue too short to cover the CDR3 end, so that end is filled in from the germline J gene. The chain uses TRBV13-1 and TRBJ2-7; TRBD1 is a possible D gene (5 bases). The CDR3 covers 14 residues. CDR1 and CDR2 (germline): NSHNY, SYGAGN. Between the trimmed V and J ends, which lost 1 base and 3 bases, there was a span of 11 bases. The part of the CDR3 DNA that was read is TGTGCCAGCAGTGATCAAGGGGAGGGCTATGAACAGTAC. It encodes CASSDQGEGYEQY. The whole CDR3 region reads CASSDQGEGYEQYF.

Regarding this clone: These gene names are mouse names. Read data end 1 residue before the CDR3 end; the end is taken from the germline J gene. The rearrangement joins TRBV17 to TRBJ2-5, with D perhaps given as TRBD1 or TRBD2 (5 bases each). This CDR3 is built from 15 residues. V was pared by 1 base and J by 3 bases, with 11 bases between. The germline V gene encodes CDR1 MNHDT and CDR2 YYDKIL. CDR3 region: CASSRAGRGQDTQYF. CDR3 bases read: TGTGCTAGCAGTAGAGCGGGGCGCGGGCAAGACACCCAGTAC.

Notes on this clone: The genes are named according to mouse. Read data end 1 residue before the CDR3 end; the end is taken from the germline J gene. This chain joins TRBV13-3 and TRBJ2-3; the match to TRBD2 covers 9 bases. This CDR3 comprises 13 residues. The V gene end was trimmed by 6 bases and the J gene end by 3 bases; junction bases not matched to a gene: 2. Germline V gives CDR1 NNHDY, CDR2 SYVADS. The sequenced part of the CDR3 DNA is TGTGCCAGCACCTGGGGGGGGGCAGAAACGCTGTAT. The encoded protein is CASTWGGAETLY. The complete CDR3 sequence is CASTWGGAETLYF.

This clone turned up a few times. Mouse germline and gene names are used. The CDR3 end lies 1 residue beyond the end of the read and is filled in from the germline J gene. The gene calls are TRBV19 and TRBJ2-1; 9 nucleotides line up with TRBD1. The CDR3 is made up of 13 amino acids. Per the germline V gene, CDR1 is FNHDT and CDR2 is SITEND (reference sequence). The J segment lost 5 bases and the V segment lost 4 bases, leaving 1 base of the junction unmatched. CDR3 in amino acids: CASSRDRDAEQFF. The covered CDR3 bases are TGTGCCAGCAGTCGGGACAGGGATGCTGAGCAGTTC.

Turning to this clone: The germline and genes are mouse ones. The CDR3 end lies 1 residue beyond the end of the read and is filled in from the germline J gene. This rearrangement joins TRBV4 to TRBJ1-3; no reliable D call. Germline V lookup: CDR1 LGHDT, CDR2 YNNKQL (reference sequence). The CDR3 totals 14 residues. V dropped 4 bases and J dropped 0 bases, with 7 bases sitting between them. The CDR3 bases that were read are TGTGCCAGCAGCTTTCAGGCTTCTGGAAATACGCTCTAT. Encoded protein: CASSFQASGNTLY. The full CDR3 sequence reads CASSFQASGNTLYF. The entire variable domain, with the rest obtained from reference TRBV4 and TRBJ1-3, is as follows: ETAVFQTPNYHVTQVGNEVSFNCKQTLGHDTMYWYKQDSKKLLKIMFSYNNKQLIVNETVPRRFSPQSSDKAHLNLRIKSVEPEDSAVYLCASSFQASGNTLYFGEGSRLIVV.

This clone has just a few counts. The gene names here belong to mouse. The DNA ends 1 residue before the CDR3 does, and the rest of the CDR3 is filled in from the germline J gene. Other nucleotide sequences in the sample specify the same CDR3. The chain uses TRBV3 and TRBJ1-3, with 7 bases lining up with TRBD1. V dropped 5 bases and J dropped 2; count of bases not matched to a gene: 3. The CDR3 totals 14 residues. Germline V lookup: CDR1 SNHLY, CDR2 FYNGKV (reference sequence). CDR3 sequence reads: CASSPQGAGNTLYF. CDR3 DNA (partial): TGTGCCAGCAGCCCTCAGGGGGCTGGAAATACGCTCTAT.

Details on this clone: Gene names and germline refer to mouse. The read is 1 residue too short to cover the CDR3 end, so that end is filled in from the germline J gene. V is TRBV20 and J is TRBJ1-1; a possible D gene is TRBD1 (6 bases). The V end lost 1 base, the J end lost 0 bases, and 6 bases lay between the germline ends. The germline V gene encodes CDR1 GFQATS and CDR2 STVNSAI. The CDR3 is made up of 13 amino acids. CDR3 loop: CGARGTANTEVFF. The part of the CDR3 DNA that was read is TGTGGTGCTAGGGGGACAGCAAACACAGAAGTCTTC.

This clone was recorded a few times. The genes are named according to mouse. The CDR3 is cut off 1 residue early in the read; its end comes from the germline J gene. The rearrangement joins TRBV1 to TRBJ1-3; D is unresolved. Per germline, CDR1 NSQYPW and CDR2 LRSPGD (reference sequence). V was cut by 3 bases and J by 4 bases, with 13 bases left in between. The CDR3 spans 15 residues. The DNA read from the CDR3 is TGCACCTGCAGTGCTAGACAACTTCTGGGAAATACGCTCTAT. This gives the protein CTCSARQLLGNTLY. The entire CDR3 protein is CTCSARQLLGNTLYF.

In regard to this clone: The gene names here belong to mouse. The read halts 1 residue ahead of the CDR3 end, with the missing end drawn from the germline J gene. V and J are TRBV26 and TRBJ2-7; D gene ambiguous. The germline V gene encodes CDR1 KGHPV and CDR2 FQNQEV (reference sequence). The CDR3 contains 11 residues. V lost 4 bases and J lost 4, with 5 bases in between. Incomplete CDR3 DNA: TGTGCCAGCAGTCGGCAATATGAACAGTAC. This sequence encodes CASSRQYEQY. The CDR3, in full, reads CASSRQYEQYF. Full variable domain (outside the CDR3, taken from reference TRBV26 and TRBJ2-7): NSKVIQTPRYLVKGQGQKAKMRCIPEKGHPVVFWYQQNKNNEFKFLINFQNQEVLQQIDMTEKRFSAECPSNSPCSLEIQSSEAGDSALYLCASSRQYEQYFGPGTRLTVL.

A note on this clone: Gene names denote mouse genes. The read is 1 residue too short to cover the CDR3 end, so that end is filled in from the germline J gene. This sequence joins TRBV1 and TRBJ1-5; no firm D call. V lost 4 bases, J lost 0 bases, and 10 bases lay in between. This CDR3 has 15 residues. CDR1 NSQYPW and CDR2 LRSPGD come from the germline V gene (reference sequence). The CDR3 sequence: CTCSGPEYNNQAPLF. CDR3 DNA (partial): TGCACCTGCAGTGGACCGGAATATAACAACCAGGCTCCGCTT.

To note about this clone: Here the gene names and germline are mouse. The read terminates 1 residue before the CDR3 end, so the remaining end is supplied by the germline J gene. V usage is TRBV19 and J usage is TRBJ2-2, with TRBD2 matching 12 bases. The CDR3 runs to 14 residues. CDR1 is FNHDT and CDR2 is SITEND in the germline V gene (reference sequence). V shed 6 bases, J shed 5 bases, and the junction held 2 bases outside the gene matches. CDR3 DNA, as far as it was read: TGTGCCAGCACGGGGACTGGGGGGACCGGGCAGCTCTAC. This gives the protein CASTGTGGTGQLY. The whole CDR3 region reads CASTGTGGTGQLYF.

Points on this clone: Any gene name here is a mouse gene name. The missing CDR3 end, 1 residue past where the read stops, is filled in from the germline J gene. The rearrangement links TRBV15 to TRBJ1-1; 9 bases fit TRBD1. The CDR3 has 14 amino acids. V dropped 5 bases and J dropped 3; count of bases not matched to a gene: 4. From germline, CDR1 is SGHND and CDR2 FRSKSL. The CDR3 is CASSEQGADTEVFF. The part of the CDR3 DNA that was read is TGTGCCAGCAGTGAACAGGGGGCGGACACAGAAGTCTTC.

This clone was counted between two and nine times. Mouse gene names apply. The CDR3 is CASSPSTSNYAEQFF. The sequenced part of the CDR3 DNA is TGTGCCAGCAGTCCCTCGACAAGTAACTATGCTGAGCAGTTC. The chain couples TRBV19 to TRBJ2-1, with D uncertain. Sequencing ends 1 residue short of the CDR3 end; the germline J gene provides the rest. Deletions cut 4 bases from V and 0 bases from J, with 11 bases between. The CDR3 runs to 15 residues. The V gene's germline CDR1 is FNHDT and CDR2 SITEND (reference sequence).